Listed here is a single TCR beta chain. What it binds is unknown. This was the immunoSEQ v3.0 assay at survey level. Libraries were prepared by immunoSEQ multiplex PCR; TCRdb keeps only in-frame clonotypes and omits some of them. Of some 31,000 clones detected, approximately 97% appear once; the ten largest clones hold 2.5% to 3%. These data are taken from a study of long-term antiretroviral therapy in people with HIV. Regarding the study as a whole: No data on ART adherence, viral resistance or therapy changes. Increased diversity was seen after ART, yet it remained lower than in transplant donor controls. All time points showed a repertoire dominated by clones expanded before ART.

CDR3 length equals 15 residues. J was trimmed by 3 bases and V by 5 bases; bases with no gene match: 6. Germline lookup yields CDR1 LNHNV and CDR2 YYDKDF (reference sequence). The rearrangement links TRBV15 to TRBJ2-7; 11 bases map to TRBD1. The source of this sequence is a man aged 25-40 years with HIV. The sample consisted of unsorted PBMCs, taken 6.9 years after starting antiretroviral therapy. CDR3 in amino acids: CATSLRDRGSYEQYF. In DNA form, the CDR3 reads TGTGCCACCAGCCTCCGGGACAGGGGGAGCTACGAGCAGTACTTC. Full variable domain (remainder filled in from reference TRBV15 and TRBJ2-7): DAMVIQNPRYQVTQFGKPVTLSCSQTLNHNVMYWYQQKSSQAPKLLFHYYDKDFNNEADTPDNFQSRRPNTSFCFLDIRSPGLGDTAMYLCATSLRDRGSYEQYFGPGTRLTVT.